This TCR beta chain emerged from a study of PD-1 blockade in classical Hodgkin lymphoma. TCRdb's table, derived via immunoSEQ multiplex PCR, lists solely in-frame clones and lacks some. The sample comprises 40,000 to 55,000 clones, about 80% of which are singletons, and approximately 18% rests with the top ten. Time point meaning: cycle 4 day 1 (C4D1), after 5 to 7 weeks of nivolumab. Brentuximab vedotin exposure varied among the patients, all of whom had relapsed after autologous stem cell transplantation. Complete response, partial response or progressive disease was each patient's best response. This clone was seen only once. Its antigen is currently unknown. Whole-study results and caveats: The diversity seen at baseline in complete responders resembled that of newly diagnosed patients.

The CDR3 has 15 residues. The germline V gene has CDR1 ENHRY and CDR2 SYGVKD. V dropped 4 bases and J dropped 2; count of bases not matched to a gene: 4. This sequence joins TRBV10-3 and TRBJ2-3; 9 bases line up with TRBD2. This sequence originates from a human donor with classical Hodgkin lymphoma. This sample comprised peripheral blood mononuclear cells (PBMCs), obtained before the fourth cycle of nivolumab. Here the CDR3 DNA reads TGTGCCATCAGTGTAGCGGGAGCCCTCACAGATACGCAGTATTTT. It translates to CAISVAGALTDTQYF.